One and the same sample provided the 8 T cell receptor beta chains below, sequenced in a study of cytomegalovirus exposure and HLA in healthy donors. TCRdb's copy holds only in-frame clones and misses some; the assay was immunoSEQ multiplex PCR. In the table there are 98,000 or so clones, approximately 86% of which are singletons. What was sequenced was PBMCs. These receptors were taken from a woman aged 18 to 35 in good health and CMV-seronegative.

V and J are TRBV6-1 and TRBJ1-5; D unresolved. Trimming shortened V by 7 bases and J by 0 bases, and 7 bases separated the two germline ends. This CDR3 is built from 13 residues. The V gene's germline CDR1 is MNHNS and CDR2 SASEGT. The CDR3: CASTLASNQPQHF. DNA of the CDR3: TGTGCCAGCACCCTAGCTAGCAATCAGCCCCAGCATTTT.

This chain links TRBV27 with TRBJ1-5; no firm D call. Trimming took off 4 bases at V and 4 bases at J, with 11 bases between the two ends. Per germline, CDR1 MNHEY and CDR2 SMNVEV (reference sequence). The length of the CDR3 is 14 residues. The DNA for the CDR3 is TGTGCCAGCAGTTCTGGGTGGGCAAATCAGCCCCAGCATTTT. This sequence encodes CASSSGWANQPQHF.

The rearrangement uses TRBV7-9 and TRBJ1-4; 7 bases are a match to TRBD1. The V segment lost 4 bases and the J segment 6 bases; nucleotides outside the gene matches: 8. The CDR3 sequence is 15 residues long. Germline V CDR1 and CDR2: SEHNR, FQNEAQ (reference sequence). The CDR3: CASSSRQGRDEKLFF. The CDR3 coding sequence is TGTGCCAGCAGCTCCCGACAGGGCAGGGATGAAAAACTGTTTTTT.

V gene TRBV27 combines with J gene TRBJ1-6; D unclear. V dropped 9 bases and J dropped 9 bases, with 15 bases sitting between them. The germline V gene has CDR1 MNHEY and CDR2 SMNVEV (reference sequence). The length of the CDR3 is 13 residues. This chain's CDR3 is CASLIGGSSPLHF. CDR3 bases: TGTGCCAGTTTAATAGGAGGGAGTTCACCCCTCCACTTT.

The chain has TRBV9 and TRBJ2-2; 7 bases agree with TRBD2. Unmatched junction bases numbered 11, after V lost 7 bases and J lost 5 bases. This CDR3 has 15 amino acids. CDR1 is SGDLS, CDR2 YYNGEE, per germline. The CDR3, as DNA: TGTGCCAGCTGGTCCGGGCTAGCGGCGACCGGGGAGCTGTTTTTT. It translates to CASWSGLAATGELFF.

The V call is TRBV28, the J call TRBJ1-5; D ambiguous. Germline CDR1 MDHEN, CDR2 SYDVKM. With 8 bases removed from V and 4 bases from J, the gap between germline ends came to 21 bases. This CDR3 comprises 16 residues. CDR3 DNA sequence: TGTGCCAGCTATTCTTTGGATGGGCAGTTTAATCAGCCCCAGCATTTT. Its protein is CASYSLDGQFNQPQHF.

This clone occurred once. V gene TRBV5-1 combines with J gene TRBJ1-1, with D perhaps TRBD1 (6 bases). The CDR3 is 15 residues long. Between the trimmed V and J ends, which lost 1 base and 1 base, there was a span of 11 bases. Looked up from germline, CDR1 is SGHRS and CDR2 is YFSETQ. The CDR3 sequence is CASSLNLGQNTEAFF. CDR3 DNA sequence: TGCGCCAGCAGCTTGAACCTGGGACAGAACACTGAAGCTTTCTTT.

CDR3 DNA: TGTGCCAGCAGTTTATCATCTAACTCAGATACGCAGTATTTT. Its protein product is CASSLSSNSDTQYF. The V gene is TRBV27, the J gene TRBJ2-3; D call uncertain. Germline values: CDR1 MNHEY, CDR2 SMNVEV (reference sequence). This CDR3 region has 14 residues. Trimming took off 0 bases at V and 4 bases at J, with 8 bases between the two ends.